This TCR beta chain was recorded in a study of blood T cells in healthy people across ages. Study conclusions and caveats: PBMCs were not sorted, which prevented a conclusive comparison of naive versus antigen-experienced cells. There were more naive CD4+ cells and higher diversity in long-lived donors than in aged donors.

In the case of this clonotype: Its antigen is currently unknown. A read error is possible here, since a much larger clone lies one base away.

This CDR3 has 18 amino acids. Germline assignment: CDR1 SGHTA and CDR2 FQGNSA. The authors ran a second PCR of about 6 to 11 cycles using a sample-barcoded 5' primer and a J-beta primer mix. From the 5' RACE reads, TCRdb called clonotypes with MiXCR, one entry per CDR3 protein. The sample gives some 940,000 distinct CDR3 sequences, about 27% of which show up once; about 10% is in the top ten. These records were also assigned to another study, of T cells of mothers and their children.

The receptor's source is a woman in her forties in good health. The sample comprised blood. This chain links TRBV7-2 with TRBJ2-1; 12 bases fit TRBD2. CDR3 bases: TGTGCCAGCAGCTATAGGGGTCTAGCGGGGGGGCAGGACAATGGGCAGTTCTTC. Its translation: CASSYRGLAGGQDNGQFF.